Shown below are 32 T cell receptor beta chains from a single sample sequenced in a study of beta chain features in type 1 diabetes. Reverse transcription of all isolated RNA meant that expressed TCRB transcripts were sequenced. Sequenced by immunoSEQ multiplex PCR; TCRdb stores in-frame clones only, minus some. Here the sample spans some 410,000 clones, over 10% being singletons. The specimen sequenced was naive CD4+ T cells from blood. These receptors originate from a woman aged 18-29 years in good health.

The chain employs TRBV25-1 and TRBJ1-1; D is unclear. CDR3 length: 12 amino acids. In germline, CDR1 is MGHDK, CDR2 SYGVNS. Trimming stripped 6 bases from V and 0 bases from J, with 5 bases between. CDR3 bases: TGTGCCAGCAGGGACTTGAACACTGAAGCTTTCTTT. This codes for CASRDLNTEAFF.

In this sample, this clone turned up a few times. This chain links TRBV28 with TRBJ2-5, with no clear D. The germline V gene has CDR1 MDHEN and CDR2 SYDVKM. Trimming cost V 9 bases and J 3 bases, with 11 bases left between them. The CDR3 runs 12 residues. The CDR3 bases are TGTGCCAGTGAGGATGGAGAAGAGACCCAGTACTTC. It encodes CASEDGEETQYF. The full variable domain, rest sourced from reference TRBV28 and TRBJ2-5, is DVKVTQSSRYLVKRTGEKVFLECVQDMDHENMFWYRQDPGLGLRLIYFSYDVKMKEKGDIPEGYSVSREKKERFSLILESASTNQTSMYLCASEDGEETQYFGPGTRLLVL.

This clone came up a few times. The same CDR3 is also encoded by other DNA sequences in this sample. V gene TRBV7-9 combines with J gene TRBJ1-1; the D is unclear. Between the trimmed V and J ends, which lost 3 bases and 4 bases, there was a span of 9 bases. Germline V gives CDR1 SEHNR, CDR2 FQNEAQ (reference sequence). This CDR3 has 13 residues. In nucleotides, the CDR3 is TGTGCCAGCAGCTTCCAGGAGGGCACTGAAGCTTTCTTT. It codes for CASSFQEGTEAFF.

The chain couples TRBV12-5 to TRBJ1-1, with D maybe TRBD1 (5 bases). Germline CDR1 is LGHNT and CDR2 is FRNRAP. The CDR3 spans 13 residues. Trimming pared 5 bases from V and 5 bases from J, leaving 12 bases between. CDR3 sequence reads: CASGPLGGTEAFF. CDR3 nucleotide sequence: TGTGCTAGTGGTCCGCTCGGGGGTACTGAAGCTTTCTTT.

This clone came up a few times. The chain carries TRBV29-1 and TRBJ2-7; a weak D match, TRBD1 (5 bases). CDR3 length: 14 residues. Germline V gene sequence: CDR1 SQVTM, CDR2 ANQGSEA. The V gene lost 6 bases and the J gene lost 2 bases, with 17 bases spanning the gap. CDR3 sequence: CSVAGYLGAYEQYF. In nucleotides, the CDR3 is TGCAGCGTGGCAGGGTACCTTGGTGCCTACGAGCAGTACTTC.

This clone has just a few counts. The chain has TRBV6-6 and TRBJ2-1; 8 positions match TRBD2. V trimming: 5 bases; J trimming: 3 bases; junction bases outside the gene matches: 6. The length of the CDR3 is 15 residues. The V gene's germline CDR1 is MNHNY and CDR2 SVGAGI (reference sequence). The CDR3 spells CASSVGGASYNEQFF. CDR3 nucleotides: TGTGCCAGCAGTGTCGGGGGGGCCAGCTACAATGAGCAGTTCTTC.

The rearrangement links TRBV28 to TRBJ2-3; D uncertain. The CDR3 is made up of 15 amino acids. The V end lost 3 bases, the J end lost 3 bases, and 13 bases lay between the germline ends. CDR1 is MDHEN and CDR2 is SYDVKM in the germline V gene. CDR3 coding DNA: TGTGCCAGCAGTTTTCGTCAACCGCGGACAGATACGCAGTATTTT. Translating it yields CASSFRQPRTDTQYF. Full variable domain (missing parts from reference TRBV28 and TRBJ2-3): DVKVTQSSRYLVKRTGEKVFLECVQDMDHENMFWYRQDPGLGLRLIYFSYDVKMKEKGDIPEGYSVSREKKERFSLILESASTNQTSMYLCASSFRQPRTDTQYFGPGTRLTVL.

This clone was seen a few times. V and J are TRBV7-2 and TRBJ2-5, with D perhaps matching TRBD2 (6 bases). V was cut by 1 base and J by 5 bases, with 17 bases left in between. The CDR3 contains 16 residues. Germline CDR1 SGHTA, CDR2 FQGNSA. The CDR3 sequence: CASSLVAGRFWETQYF. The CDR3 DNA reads TGTGCCAGCAGCTTAGTCGCGGGGAGATTCTGGGAGACCCAGTACTTC. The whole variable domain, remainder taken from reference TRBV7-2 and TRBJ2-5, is GAGVSQSPSNKVTEKGKDVELRCDPISGHTALYWYRQSLGQGLEFLIYFQGNSAPDKSGLPSDRFSAERTGGSVSTLTIQRTQQEDSAVYLCASSLVAGRFWETQYFGPGTRLLVL.

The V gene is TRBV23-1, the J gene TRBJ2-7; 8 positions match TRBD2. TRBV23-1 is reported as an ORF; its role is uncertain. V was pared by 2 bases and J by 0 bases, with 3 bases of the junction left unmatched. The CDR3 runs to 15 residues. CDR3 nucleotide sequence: TGCGCCAGCAGTCAAAAGCGGGGGATCTCCTACGAGCAGTACGTC. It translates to CASSQKRGISYEQYV.

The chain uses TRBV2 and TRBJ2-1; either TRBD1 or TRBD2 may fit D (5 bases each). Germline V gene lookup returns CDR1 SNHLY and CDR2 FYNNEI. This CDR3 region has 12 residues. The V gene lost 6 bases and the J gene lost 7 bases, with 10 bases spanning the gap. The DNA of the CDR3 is TGTGCCAGCAGGGGGGACGCGAATGAGCAGTTCTTC. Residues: CASRGDANEQFF.

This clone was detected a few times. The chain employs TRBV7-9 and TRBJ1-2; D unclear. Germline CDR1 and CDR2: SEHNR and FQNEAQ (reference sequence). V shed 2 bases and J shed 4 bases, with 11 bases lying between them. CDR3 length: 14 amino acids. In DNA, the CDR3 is TGTGCCAGCAGCTTAACTGGTTTCCGCTATGGCTACACCTTC. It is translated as CASSLTGFRYGYTF.

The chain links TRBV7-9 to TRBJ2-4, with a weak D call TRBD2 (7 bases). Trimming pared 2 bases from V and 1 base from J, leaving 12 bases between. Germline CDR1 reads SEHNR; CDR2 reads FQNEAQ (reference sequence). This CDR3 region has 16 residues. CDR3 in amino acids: CASSLRGAAAKNIQYF. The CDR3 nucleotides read TGTGCCAGCAGCTTACGGGGGGCGGCGGCCAAAAACATTCAGTACTTC.

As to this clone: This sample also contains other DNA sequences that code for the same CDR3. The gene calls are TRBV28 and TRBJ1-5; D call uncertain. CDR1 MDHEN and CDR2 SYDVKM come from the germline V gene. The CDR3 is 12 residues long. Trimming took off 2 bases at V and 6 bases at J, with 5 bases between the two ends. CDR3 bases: TGTGCCAGCAGTTTAGTAGGTCAGCCCCAGCATTTT. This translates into CASSLVGQPQHF.

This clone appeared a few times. This CDR3 is CASSPEGYGSYEQYV. The CDR3 nucleotides read TGTGCCAGCTCACCAGAGGGCTACGGCTCCTACGAGCAGTACGTC. The chain carries TRBV18 and TRBJ2-7; the D gene is possibly TRBD2 (5 bases). The CDR3 contains 15 residues. CDR1 KGHSH and CDR2 LQKENI come from the germline V gene. Trimming removed 2 bases from V and 0 bases from J, with 11 bases in between.

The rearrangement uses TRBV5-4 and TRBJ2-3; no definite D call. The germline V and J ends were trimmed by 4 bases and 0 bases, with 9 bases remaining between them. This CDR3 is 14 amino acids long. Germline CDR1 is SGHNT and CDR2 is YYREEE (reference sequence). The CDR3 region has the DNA TGTGCCAGCAGCCCCGAGAGGAGCACAGATACGCAGTATTTT. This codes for CASSPERSTDTQYF.

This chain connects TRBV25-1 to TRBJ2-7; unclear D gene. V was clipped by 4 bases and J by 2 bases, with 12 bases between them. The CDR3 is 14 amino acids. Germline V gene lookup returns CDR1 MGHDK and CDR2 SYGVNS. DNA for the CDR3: TGTGCCAGCAGTGGTTCGGGCCGCCCCTACGAGCAGTACGTC. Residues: CASSGSGRPYEQYV.

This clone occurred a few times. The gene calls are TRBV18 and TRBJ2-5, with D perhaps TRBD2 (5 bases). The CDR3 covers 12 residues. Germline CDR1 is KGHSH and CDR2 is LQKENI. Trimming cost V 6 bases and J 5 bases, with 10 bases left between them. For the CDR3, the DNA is TGTGCCAGCTCGAAAGGCGGGGAGACCCAGTACTTC. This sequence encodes CASSKGGETQYF.

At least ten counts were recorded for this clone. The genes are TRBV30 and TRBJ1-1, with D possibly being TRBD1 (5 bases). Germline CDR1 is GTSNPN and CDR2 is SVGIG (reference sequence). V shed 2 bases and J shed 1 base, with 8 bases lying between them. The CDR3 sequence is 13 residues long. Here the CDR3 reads CAWSHDRNTEAFF. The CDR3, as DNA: TGTGCCTGGAGTCATGACAGGAACACTGAAGCTTTCTTT.

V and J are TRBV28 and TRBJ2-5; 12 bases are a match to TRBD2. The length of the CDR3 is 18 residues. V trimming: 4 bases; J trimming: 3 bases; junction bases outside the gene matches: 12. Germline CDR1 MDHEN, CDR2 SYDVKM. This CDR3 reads CASSSQLAGGTLEETQYF. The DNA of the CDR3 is TGTGCCAGCAGTTCCCAACTAGCGGGGGGAACTTTAGAAGAGACCCAGTACTTC.

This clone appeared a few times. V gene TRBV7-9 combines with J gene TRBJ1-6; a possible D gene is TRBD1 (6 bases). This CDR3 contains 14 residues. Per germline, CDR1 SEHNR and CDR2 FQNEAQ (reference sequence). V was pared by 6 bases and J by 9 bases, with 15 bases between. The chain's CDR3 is CASSASGGPSPLHF. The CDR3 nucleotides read TGTGCCAGCAGTGCGTCGGGGGGGCCTTCACCCCTCCACTTT.

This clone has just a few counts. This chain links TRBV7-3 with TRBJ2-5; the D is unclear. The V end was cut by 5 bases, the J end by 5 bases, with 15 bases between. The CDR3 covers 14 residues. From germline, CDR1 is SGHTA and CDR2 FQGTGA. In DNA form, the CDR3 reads TGTGCCAGCAGCCCCCCGTACACCTCTGAGACCCAGTACTTC. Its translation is CASSPPYTSETQYF.

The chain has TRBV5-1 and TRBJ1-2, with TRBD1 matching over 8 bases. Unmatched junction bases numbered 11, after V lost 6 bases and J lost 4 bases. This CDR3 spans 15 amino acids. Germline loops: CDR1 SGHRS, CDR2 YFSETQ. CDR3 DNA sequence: TGCGCCAGCACCTCGAGGACAGGGACCAGCTATGGCTACACCTTC. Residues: CASTSRTGTSYGYTF. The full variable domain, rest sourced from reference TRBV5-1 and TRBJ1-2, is KAGVTQTPRYLIKTRGQQVTLSCSPISGHRSVSWYQQTPGQGLQFLFEYFSETQRNKGNFPGRFSGRQFSNSRSEMNVSTLELGDSALYLCASTSRTGTSYGYTFGSGTRLTVV.

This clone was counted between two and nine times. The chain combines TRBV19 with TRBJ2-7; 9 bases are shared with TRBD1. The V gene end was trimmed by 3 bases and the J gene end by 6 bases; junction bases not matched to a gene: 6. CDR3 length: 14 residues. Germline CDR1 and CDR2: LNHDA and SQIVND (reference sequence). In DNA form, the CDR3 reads TGTGCCAGTAGTATGCGTACAGGGGGCCTCGAGCAGTACTTC. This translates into CASSMRTGGLEQYF.

The CDR3 nucleotides read TGTGCCAGCAGCCGAGTCCCCTCAGATACGCAGTATTTT. Its translation: CASSRVPSDTQYF. V usage is TRBV7-5 and J usage is TRBJ2-3; TRBD2 is the table's D call and was not checked against the DNA. TRBV7-5 is noted as a pseudogene. The CDR3 contains 13 residues.

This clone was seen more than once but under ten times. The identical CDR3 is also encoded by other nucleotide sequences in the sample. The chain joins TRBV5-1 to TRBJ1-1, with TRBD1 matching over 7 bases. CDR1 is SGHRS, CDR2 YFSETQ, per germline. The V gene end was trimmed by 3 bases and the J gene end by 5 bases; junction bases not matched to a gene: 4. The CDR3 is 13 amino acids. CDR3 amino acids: CASSSQGGTEAFF. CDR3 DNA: TGCGCCAGCAGCTCCCAGGGGGGGACTGAAGCTTTCTTT.

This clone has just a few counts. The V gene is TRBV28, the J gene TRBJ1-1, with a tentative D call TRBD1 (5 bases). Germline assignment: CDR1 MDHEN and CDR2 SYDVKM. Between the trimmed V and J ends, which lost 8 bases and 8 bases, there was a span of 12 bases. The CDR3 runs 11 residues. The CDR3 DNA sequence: TGTGCCAGCGGGACCCTTCAGGAAGCTTTCTTT. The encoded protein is CASGTLQEAFF.

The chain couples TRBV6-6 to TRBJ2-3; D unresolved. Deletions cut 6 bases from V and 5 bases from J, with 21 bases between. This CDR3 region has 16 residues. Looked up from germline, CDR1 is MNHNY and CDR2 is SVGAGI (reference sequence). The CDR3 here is CASSSPSLLGGDTQYF. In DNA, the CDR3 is TGTGCCAGCAGCTCACCCTCACTATTGGGTGGAGATACGCAGTATTTT.

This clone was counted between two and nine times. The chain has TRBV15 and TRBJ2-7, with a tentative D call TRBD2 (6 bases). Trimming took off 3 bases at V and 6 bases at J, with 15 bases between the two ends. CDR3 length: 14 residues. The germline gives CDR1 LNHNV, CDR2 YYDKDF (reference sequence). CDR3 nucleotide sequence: TGTGCCACCAGCAGGCCCAGCAACGGGGGCGAGCAGTACTTC. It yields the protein CATSRPSNGGEQYF.

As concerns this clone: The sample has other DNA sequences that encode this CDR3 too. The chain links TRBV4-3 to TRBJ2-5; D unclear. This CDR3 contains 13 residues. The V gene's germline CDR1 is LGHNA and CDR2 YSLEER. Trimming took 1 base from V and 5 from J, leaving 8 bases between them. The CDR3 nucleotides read TGCGCCAGCAGCCAAGGGTTGGTGGAGACCCAGTACTTC. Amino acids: CASSQGLVETQYF.

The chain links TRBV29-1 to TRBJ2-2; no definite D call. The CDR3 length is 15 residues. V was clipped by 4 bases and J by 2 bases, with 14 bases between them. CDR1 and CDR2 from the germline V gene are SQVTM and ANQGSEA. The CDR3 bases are TGCAGCGTTGTAATCGCCCCAACCAACACCGGGGAGCTGTTTTTT. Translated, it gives CSVVIAPTNTGELFF.

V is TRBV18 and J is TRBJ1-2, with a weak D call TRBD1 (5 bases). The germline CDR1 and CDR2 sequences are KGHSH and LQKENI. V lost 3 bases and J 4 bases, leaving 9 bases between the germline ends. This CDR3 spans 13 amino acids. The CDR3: CASSPLGAYGYTF. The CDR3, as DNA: TGTGCCAGCTCACCTCTTGGGGCCTATGGCTACACCTTC.

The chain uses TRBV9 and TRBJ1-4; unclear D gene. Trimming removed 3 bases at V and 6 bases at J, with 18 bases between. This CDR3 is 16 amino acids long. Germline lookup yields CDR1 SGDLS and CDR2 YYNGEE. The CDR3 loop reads CASSASGNMAYEKLFF. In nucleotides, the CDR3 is TGTGCCAGCAGCGCATCTGGGAATATGGCGTATGAAAAACTGTTTTTT.